A single sample is the source of the 6 T cell receptor beta chains below, sequenced in a study of T cell repertoires in cytomegalovirus infection. MiXCR was run by TCRdb on the reads, yielding one entry per CDR3 protein. The sample lists about 80,000 distinct CDR3 sequences, roughly 3.6% occurring once. Material for sequencing was PBMCs. The receptor source for this set is a human donor in good health (CMV status not recorded). Some clones in this sample may be carry-over from other donors' samples.

This clonotype was recorded many times. V usage is TRBV7-9 and J usage is TRBJ2-7; TRBD1 agrees at 9 bases. Per the germline V gene, CDR1 is SEHNR and CDR2 is FQNEAQ (reference sequence). This CDR3 contains 16 residues. The V gene end was trimmed by 2 bases and the J gene end by 6 bases; junction bases not matched to a gene: 11. The CDR3 nucleotides are TGTGCCAGCAGCTTAACTGGGACAGGGCAGCGGGGCGAGCAGTACTTC. This translates into CASSLTGTGQRGEQYF.

This clonotype occurred many times. The CDR3 loop is CASSVLGLAGQETQYF. CDR3 DNA: TGTGCCAGCAGCGTCTTGGGACTAGCGGGACAAGAGACCCAGTACTTC. The chain carries TRBV28 and TRBJ2-5, with 13 bases that match TRBD2. With V trimmed by 6 bases and J by 2 bases, 6 bases remained unmatched. The CDR3 has 16 amino acids. Germline V gene data show CDR1 as MDHEN and CDR2 as SYDVKM.

This clonotype was detected ten times or more. This chain connects TRBV15 to TRBJ2-1; D possibly corresponds to TRBD2 (6 bases). This CDR3 is built from 19 residues. CDR1 is LNHNV and CDR2 is YYDKDF in the germline V gene (reference sequence). V lost 0 bases and J lost 2, with 20 bases in between. The DNA for the CDR3 is TGTGCCACCAGCAGAGAGAGTGGGGGACTCTCTCCTGCCTACAATGAGCAGTTCTTC. Translated, it gives CATSRESGGLSPAYNEQFF. Full variable domain (missing parts from reference TRBV15 and TRBJ2-1): DAMVIQNPRYQVTQFGKPVTLSCSQTLNHNVMYWYQQKSSQAPKLLFHYYDKDFNNEADTPDNFQSRRPNTSFCFLDIRSPGLGDTAMYLCATSRESGGLSPAYNEQFFGPGTRLTVL.

This clonotype was found many times. The chain couples TRBV20-1 to TRBJ1-5; 9 positions match TRBD1. The CDR3 covers 18 residues. Losses at the gene ends were 4 bases for V and 3 bases for J; bases not matched to a gene: 16. CDR1 and CDR2 from the germline V gene are DFQATT and SNEGSKA (reference sequence). DNA for the CDR3: TGCAGTGCTATGGTGCGCGAGCGAGGGACAGGGTTCAATCAGCCCCAGCATTTT. Protein sequence: CSAMVRERGTGFNQPQHF.

This clonotype has at least ten counts. DNA of the CDR3: TGTGCCAGCACAGAGCAAGAGACCCAGTACTTC. Amino acid sequence: CASTEQETQYF. The rearrangement uses TRBV7-9 and TRBJ2-5; unclear D gene. Trimming took 7 bases from V and 2 from J, leaving 5 bases between them. Germline CDR1 SEHNR, CDR2 FQNEAQ (reference sequence). This CDR3 comprises 11 residues. Full variable domain (remainder filled in from reference TRBV7-9 and TRBJ2-5): DTGVSQNPRHKITKRGQNVTFRCDPISEHNRLYWYRQTLGQGPEFLTYFQNEAQLEKSRLLSDRFSAERPKGSFSTLEIQRTEQGDSAMYLCASTEQETQYFGPGTRLLVL.

This clonotype was found many times. The V and J genes are TRBV19 and TRBJ2-7; a weak D match, TRBD2 (5 bases). The CDR3 sequence is 16 residues long. Trimming removed 7 bases at V and 6 bases at J, with 25 bases between. The germline V gene has CDR1 LNHDA and CDR2 SQIVND (reference sequence). The CDR3 region is CASTNAEKGDVSEQYF. For the CDR3, the DNA is TGTGCCAGTACTAACGCGGAGAAGGGAGACGTTTCCGAGCAGTACTTC.